The sequence of this TCR beta chain was determined in a study of blood T cell repertoires in COVID-19. The wider study: Spain, Italy and the United States supplied samples that represented acute and convalescent COVID-19. PBMCs, B-cell-depleted T cells, or T cells were the source of the cDNA or gDNA that made up the material.

Germline CDR1 MRHNA, CDR2 SNTAGT. V lost 8 bases and J lost 0, with 17 bases in between. There are 16 residues in the CDR3. As originally analysed: Estimated nucleated cell counts came from reference gene primer amplification. Assay: immunoSEQ multiplex PCR; the TCRdb copy retains only in-frame clones and omits some. Clone size and the V and J calls come from that table; the DNA yielded D and trimming. The data hold some 140,000 clones, with roughly 78% observed a single time. This receptor was obtained from an elderly man with acute or convalescent COVID-19. The source material was peripheral blood. The chain employs TRBV6-4 and TRBJ2-4; D may be TRBD2 (5 bases). The CDR3 DNA sequence: TGTGCCAGCCTAACGAGGAGGTACCTAGCCAAAAACATTCAGTACTTC. This sequence encodes CASLTRRYLAKNIQYF.